The TCR beta chain described here comes from a study of control samples from healthy donors and cancer patients. CDR1 and CDR2 from the germline V gene are WSHSY and SAAADI. Losses at the gene ends were 6 bases for V and 6 bases for J; bases not matched to a gene: 11. This CDR3 is built from 16 residues. Using immunoSEQ multiplex PCR, the repertoire was profiled, and TCRdb retains in-frame clones only, with some absent. The sample's table shows roughly 190,000 clones. The specimen was blood. The chain combines TRBV10-2 with TRBJ1-6; TRBD1 aligns across 7 bases. This receptor was obtained from a woman between 25 and 40 years old in good health. The CDR3 bases are TGCGCCAGCAGCCAGATGACAGGGTCGGGTAATTCACCCCTCCACTTT. Translating it yields CASSQMTGSGNSPLHF.